What follows are 16 T cell receptor beta chains derived from one specimen sequenced in a study of control samples from healthy donors and cancer patients. Profiling relied on immunoSEQ multiplex PCR, and the TCRdb table lists in-frame clones only, not all of them. Here the sample spans around 140,000 clones, about 91% being singletons. The specimen sequenced was blood. These receptors all stem from a man in his thirties or forties in good health.

The V and J genes are TRBV15 and TRBJ1-5; no reliable D call. From germline, CDR1 is LNHNV and CDR2 YYDKDF (reference sequence). V was shortened by 5 bases and J by 0 bases, with 17 bases between the two germline ends. The CDR3 totals 17 residues. CDR3 loop: CATSPEKAGNSNQPQHF. The CDR3 nucleotides are TGTGCCACCAGCCCAGAGAAAGCAGGAAATAGCAATCAGCCCCAGCATTTT. Based on the CDR3 plus reference TRBV15 and TRBJ1-5, the full variable domain is DAMVIQNPRYQVTQFGKPVTLSCSQTLNHNVMYWYQQKSSQAPKLLFHYYDKDFNNEADTPDNFQSRRPNTSFCFLDIRSPGLGDTAMYLCATSPEKAGNSNQPQHFGDGTRLSIL.

The chain couples TRBV3-1 (or the pseudogene TRBV3-2) to TRBJ2-2, with a tentative D call TRBD2 (5 bases). The CDR3 runs 15 residues. CDR1 is LGHDT and CDR2 is YNNKEL in the germline V gene (reference sequence). Trimming removed 1 base from V and 7 bases from J, with 13 bases in between. CDR3 DNA: TGTGCCAGCAGCCAAGGGTCGGGGTACAACGGGGAGCTGTTTTTT. Encoded protein: CASSQGSGYNGELFF.

The CDR3 bases are TGTGCCAGCAGGACTAGCGGGGTCAGTGAGCAGTTCTTC. Residues: CASRTSGVSEQFF. The rearrangement joins TRBV2 to TRBJ2-1, with 11 bases lining up with TRBD2. CDR1 is SNHLY, CDR2 FYNNEI, per germline. The CDR3 has 13 amino acids. V dropped 6 bases and J dropped 9; count of bases not matched to a gene: 4.

This chain links TRBV19 with TRBJ1-6; 10 bases are shared with TRBD1. The CDR3 totals 14 residues. Trimming removed 6 bases from V and 9 bases from J; junction bases left unmatched: 5. Looked up from germline, CDR1 is LNHDA and CDR2 is SQIVND (reference sequence). Written as DNA, the CDR3 is TGTGCCAGTAGCGCCGGGACAGGGGTTTCACCCCTCCACTTT. Its protein product is CASSAGTGVSPLHF.

The chain carries TRBV19 and TRBJ2-4; 8 bases agree with TRBD2. Germline V gene lookup returns CDR1 LNHDA and CDR2 SQIVND (reference sequence). Trimming at V came to 5 bases and at J to 3 bases, leaving 3 bases not matched to a gene. The CDR3 is 14 residues long. CDR3 coding DNA: TGTGCCAGTAGTGACGGGGGGGACAAAAACATTCAGTACTTC. This codes for CASSDGGDKNIQYF.

The J gene is TRBJ2-7, the V gene TRBV7-3, with 10 bases aligning to TRBD1. CDR1 is SGHTA and CDR2 is FQGTGA in the germline V gene. The CDR3 has 15 residues. With V trimmed by 0 bases and J by 5 bases, 4 bases remained unmatched. The DNA of the CDR3 is TGTGCCAGCAGCTTAACCGGGACAGGGGTCGACGAGCAGTACTTC. It yields the protein CASSLTGTGVDEQYF.

The rearrangement joins TRBV5-8 to TRBJ1-4; possible D gene TRBD1, 5 bases. This CDR3 contains 15 residues. The V gene lost 2 bases and the J gene lost 7 bases, with 15 bases spanning the gap. The germline V gene has CDR1 SGHTS and CDR2 YDEGEE. CDR3 sequence (DNA): TGTGCCAGCAGCTTCCGGGGCCAAAAGGCTGAAAAACTGTTTTTT. Translating gives CASSFRGQKAEKLFF.

Written as DNA, the CDR3 is TGTTTCTTCCAATTCGACAGGGATCGCAATCAGCCCCAGCATTTT. Translating gives CFFQFDRDRNQPQHF. The chain employs TRBV7-2 and TRBJ1-5; 7 nucleotides agree with TRBD1. The germline gives CDR1 SGHTA, CDR2 FQGNSA. This CDR3 has 15 amino acids.

V and J are TRBV27 and TRBJ2-3; either TRBD1 or TRBD2 may supply D (6 bases each). Trimming cost V 3 bases and J 3 bases, with 13 bases left between them. CDR1 is MNHEY and CDR2 is SMNVEV in the germline V gene (reference sequence). The CDR3 loop spans 15 amino acids. This chain's CDR3 is CASSLNQGRTDTQYF. DNA for the CDR3: TGTGCCAGCAGTTTGAATCAGGGGAGGACAGATACGCAGTATTTT.

The chain joins TRBV30 to TRBJ2-7; D is unclear. CDR3 length equals 12 residues. CDR1 is GTSNPN and CDR2 is SVGIG in the germline V gene (reference sequence). Trimming left V 0 bases short and J 4 bases short, with 7 bases between. In DNA form, the CDR3 reads TGTGCCTGGAGTGTGTTTACGTACGAGCAGTACTTC. Its translation: CAWSVFTYEQYF.

The rearrangement links TRBV5-1 to TRBJ1-1; 9 bases are a match to TRBD1. J was trimmed by 3 bases and V by 4 bases; bases with no gene match: 7. CDR3 size: 15 residues. Germline V lookup: CDR1 SGHRS, CDR2 YFSETQ. In DNA form, the CDR3 reads TGCGCCAGCAGCCCGTCCCGGGACAGGGACACTGAAGCTTTCTTT. Amino acids: CASSPSRDRDTEAFF.

The V call is TRBV3-1 (or the pseudogene TRBV3-2), the J call TRBJ1-4; D may be TRBD1 (6 bases). Trimming took 0 bases from V and 3 from J, leaving 14 bases between them. This CDR3 is built from 17 residues. Germline V gene sequence: CDR1 LGHDT, CDR2 YNNKEL (reference sequence). The CDR3 reads CASSQDLTGRANEKLFF. The DNA for the CDR3 is TGTGCCAGCAGCCAAGACCTTACAGGGAGGGCTAATGAAAAACTGTTTTTT.

The chain has TRBV5-6 and TRBJ2-7; maybe TRBD2 (5 bases). The CDR3 sequence is 14 residues long. V shed 4 bases and J shed 2 bases, with 13 bases lying between them. The germline gives CDR1 SGHDT, CDR2 YYEEEE. The CDR3 loop reads CASSGRTGTYEQYF. The CDR3 bases are TGTGCCAGCAGCGGGCGGACGGGGACCTACGAGCAGTACTTC.

This sequence joins TRBV5-1 and TRBJ1-4, with 8 bases that match TRBD1. The CDR3 loop spans 13 amino acids. The junction had 9 bases not matched to a gene; V was cut back by 5 bases and J by 12 bases. Looked up from germline, CDR1 is SGHRS and CDR2 is YFSETQ. For the CDR3, the DNA is TGCGCCAGCAGTTTTGGGGGACAGGAGCAACTGTTTTTT. Protein: CASSFGGQEQLFF. Filled out from reference TRBV5-1 and TRBJ1-4, the complete variable domain reads KAGVTQTPRYLIKTRGQQVTLSCSPISGHRSVSWYQQTPGQGLQFLFEYFSETQRNKGNFPGRFSGRQFSNSRSEMNVSTLELGDSALYLCASSFGGQEQLFFGSGTQLSVL.

This sequence joins TRBV28 and TRBJ1-1, with D tentatively TRBD1 (6 bases). Germline CDR1 MDHEN, CDR2 SYDVKM. V lost 2 bases and J lost 0, with 7 bases in between. CDR3 length: 14 amino acids. CDR3 bases: TGTGCCAGCAGTTTAGGGGGCATGAACACTGAAGCTTTCTTT. Translating gives CASSLGGMNTEAFF.

The chain recombines TRBV6-2 or TRBV6-3 with TRBJ1-5; D is perhaps TRBD1 (5 bases). The germline V gene has CDR1 MNHEY and CDR2 SVGEGT. The V and J ends lost 4 bases and 1 base respectively, with 17 bases between them. The CDR3 has 17 amino acids. DNA for the CDR3: TGTGCCAGCAGTTTGCCCCGTGCTCGGGACAGCAATCAGCCCCAGCATTTT. Translating it yields CASSLPRARDSNQPQHF.